This is a list of T cell receptor beta chains from one sample in a study of blood T cell repertoires in COVID-19. The repertoire was sequenced with immunoSEQ multiplex PCR; TCRdb's copy has only in-frame clones and lacks some. The profile shows roughly 120,000 clones, roughly 85% of them singletons. The sequenced sample consisted of peripheral blood. These receptors all stem from an elderly man with acute or convalescent COVID-19. Each CDR3 is given with its conserved first and last residue. Each record gives: D gene, J gene, clone size, V gene, CDR3 protein. A D gene is named only where the DNA matches it firmly. The listing skips clone size in some rows; elsewhere it reads once, few, many or a size class.

D: TRBD2
J: TRBJ2-2
size: NA
V: TRBV6-5
CDR3: CASSRTSGTGELFF

D: NA
J: TRBJ2-5
size: NA
V: TRBV9
CDR3: CASSPRVGESGETQYF

D: NA
J: TRBJ2-1
size: few
V: TRBV15
CDR3: CATSPRGGGPRDSEQFF

D: NA
J: TRBJ1-2
size: NA
V: TRBV7-2
CDR3: CASSPHTTVKYGYTF

D: NA
J: TRBJ1-2
size: NA
V: TRBV27
CDR3: CASSLGGRDGYTF

D: NA
J: TRBJ1-3
size: once
V: TRBV2
CDR3: CASRADSGNTIYF

D: TRBD2
J: TRBJ2-3
size: NA
V: TRBV6-5
CDR3: CASSFRTSGTDTQYF

D: NA
J: TRBJ1-1
size: NA
V: TRBV9
CDR3: CASSDQGSTEAFF

D: NA
J: TRBJ2-5
size: NA
V: TRBV5-4
CDR3: CASSGRQERETQYF

D: NA
J: TRBJ1-1
size: once
V: TRBV28
CDR3: CASSFLALGGTEAFF

D: TRBD1
J: TRBJ2-7
size: NA
V: TRBV5-6
CDR3: CASSFQGASYEQYF

D: TRBD2
J: TRBJ2-5
size: NA
V: TRBV3-1/TRBV3-2
CDR3: CASSQDGLAGAQYF

D: NA
J: TRBJ1-4
size: NA
V: TRBV5-1
CDR3: CASSLGAGSLNEKLFF

D: NA
J: TRBJ2-5
size: NA
V: TRBV30
CDR3: CAWSSAVETQYF

D: NA
J: TRBJ1-6
size: once
V: TRBV18
CDR3: CASSPRDGPYSPLHF

D: TRBD2
J: TRBJ2-7
size: NA
V: TRBV29-1
CDR3: CSVGAGGPYEQYF

D: NA
J: TRBJ2-5
size: once
V: TRBV7-3
CDR3: CASSLRRGAGETQYF

D: TRBD1
J: TRBJ1-1
size: NA
V: TRBV29-1
CDR3: CSVIYTGANTEAFF

D: NA
J: TRBJ1-2
size: NA
V: TRBV27
CDR3: CASSKAGDGYTF

D: TRBD2
J: TRBJ2-7
size: NA
V: TRBV28
CDR3: CASSSEEGGRYEQYF

D: TRBD2
J: TRBJ2-3
size: NA
V: TRBV9
CDR3: CASSTLGLAGGGTDTQYF

D: TRBD1
J: TRBJ2-1
size: NA
V: TRBV7-6
CDR3: CASSLRDRVDEQFF

D: TRBD1
J: TRBJ2-1
size: NA
V: TRBV4-2
CDR3: CASSQEGTDNNEQFF

D: TRBD1
J: TRBJ1-2
size: NA
V: TRBV7-2
CDR3: CASSLRDSWDPGYGYTF

D: TRBD1
J: TRBJ2-7
size: NA
V: TRBV5-1
CDR3: CASSLGQGVREQYF

D: NA
J: TRBJ2-7
size: NA
V: TRBV6-1
CDR3: CASSEGGYGYEQYF

D: NA
J: TRBJ2-1
size: NA
V: TRBV5-4
CDR3: CASSRDSTGYNEQFF